Given below is one T cell receptor (beta chain) in context. Its antigen remains unknown. The sample belongs to a study of vaccination and CD4 T cells after COVID-19. Study-wide context: Overlapping SARS-CoV-2, HCoV-NL63, HCoV-OC43 and HCoV-229E spike peptides were used to stimulate cells.

Cultured CD4+ T-cell DNA underwent Oncomine TCR Beta short-read sequencing. A single record per CDR3 protein comes from TCRdb applying MiXCR to the PCR reads. The sample lists 14,000 to 15,000 distinct CDR3 sequences, about 73% occurring once. Stated treatment: approximately 11-day PBMC culture with coronavirus spike peptide pools or control peptides (ViraFEST assay). The germline V gene encodes CDR1 LNHNV and CDR2 YYDKDF (reference sequence). V dropped 7 bases and J dropped 8; count of bases not matched to a gene: 7. CDR3 size: 12 residues. The sample consisted of CD4+ T cells from blood, cultured in vitro. This receptor was taken from a human donor who had recovered from COVID-19. The chain has TRBV15 and TRBJ1-2, with 7 nucleotides matching TRBD1. The CDR3 DNA reads as TGTGCCACCAAAACCGGACAGGAGGGCTACACCTTC. Amino acids: CATKTGQEGYTF.